Presented here are 31 T cell receptor beta chains from one specimen sequenced in a study of blood T cell repertoires in COVID-19. Clones were sequenced by immunoSEQ multiplex PCR, and TCRdb holds only the in-frame ones, with some missing. Of 150,000 to 200,000 clones in the sample, around 84% were seen once. The sample consisted of peripheral blood. The receptors originated from a man aged 35-49 years with active or convalescent COVID-19.

Comment on this clone: Other DNA sequences of this sample code for an identical CDR3. CDR3 residues: CASSQDYPEQYF. The CDR3 DNA sequence: TGTGCCAGCAGCCAAGACTACCCCGAGCAGTACTTC. This rearrangement joins TRBV3-1 (or the pseudogene TRBV3-2) to TRBJ2-7, with unresolved D. Germline loops: CDR1 LGHDT, CDR2 YNNKEL (reference sequence). The CDR3 runs 12 residues. V gave up 0 bases and J gave up 6 bases, with 6 bases separating them.

The chain carries TRBV21-1 and TRBJ2-2; the table gives TRBD2 as D, unverified against the DNA. TRBV21-1 is reported as a pseudogene. The CDR3 is made up of 12 amino acids. CDR3 nucleotides: TGTGCCAGCAGCATGGAGGCCGGGGAGCTGTTTTTT. It translates to CASSMEAGELFF.

This clone appeared a single time. The CDR3: CASSGAPDQPQHF. CDR3 DNA sequence: TGTGCCAGCAGCGGCGCTCCGGATCAGCCCCAGCATTTT. The chain uses TRBV9 and TRBJ1-5; unclear D gene. V was pared by 3 bases and J by 5 bases, with 9 bases between. Germline assignment: CDR1 SGDLS and CDR2 YYNGEE. The CDR3 extends over 13 amino acids.

This sequence joins TRBV10-3 and TRBJ1-2, with a tentative D call TRBD1 (6 bases). V lost 2 bases, J lost 8 bases, and 18 bases lay in between. Germline V gives CDR1 ENHRY, CDR2 SYGVKD. The CDR3 extends over 15 amino acids. In nucleotides, the CDR3 is TGTGCCATCAGTGAGGTTGGACAGATAACCTTAGGCTACACCTTC. Amino acid sequence: CAISEVGQITLGYTF.

The chain employs TRBV4-1 and TRBJ2-7; maybe TRBD1 (6 bases). The CDR3 consists of 13 residues. Trimming removed 0 bases at V and 9 bases at J, with 12 bases between. The germline CDR1 and CDR2 sequences are MGHRA and YSYEKL. CDR3 sequence reads: CASSQDTRGGQYF. In nucleotides, the CDR3 is TGCGCCAGCAGCCAAGATACCCGAGGGGGGCAGTACTTC.

The gene calls are TRBV7-9 and TRBJ1-1; D is perhaps TRBD1 (5 bases). V shed 5 bases and J shed 7 bases, with 17 bases lying between them. The CDR3 sequence is 14 residues long. CDR1 and CDR2 from the germline V gene are SEHNR and FQNEAQ (reference sequence). CDR3 sequence reads: CASSANAGDGEAFF. CDR3 coding DNA: TGTGCCAGCAGCGCCAATGCGGGGGACGGTGAAGCTTTCTTT.

V gene TRBV12-3 or TRBV12-4 combines with J gene TRBJ2-7, with D tentatively TRBD2 (5 bases). Trimming took 4 bases from V and 7 from J, leaving 14 bases between them. This CDR3 contains 13 residues. CDR3 coding DNA: TGTGCCAGCAGTTATACCACCCCGGGAGAGCAGTACTTC. This codes for CASSYTTPGEQYF.

This clone was seen a handful of times. The chain recombines TRBV3-1 (or the pseudogene TRBV3-2) with TRBJ2-2; 7 positions agree with TRBD1. Germline trimming cut 1 base from V and 1 base from J; bases unmatched to any gene: 12. This CDR3 has 19 amino acids. From germline, CDR1 is LGHDT and CDR2 YNNKEL (reference sequence). CDR3 sequence (DNA): TGTGCCAGCAGCCAAGCACCCCTCGGGACAGATCAGAACACCGGGGAGCTGTTTTTT. Encoded protein: CASSQAPLGTDQNTGELFF.

The chain is built from TRBV30 and TRBJ2-4, with D maybe TRBD2 (7 bases). Germline V CDR1 and CDR2: GTSNPN, SVGIG (reference sequence). The CDR3 covers 15 residues. Trimming took off 1 base at V and 2 bases at J, with 12 bases between the two ends. CDR3 DNA sequence: TGTGCCTGGAGTGAGGGGGGGGCATCCAAAAACATTCAGTACTTC. It specifies CAWSEGGASKNIQYF. Looking up the rest from reference TRBV30 and TRBJ2-4 gives the full variable domain: SQTIHQWPATLVQPVGSPLSLECTVEGTSNPNLYWYRQAAGRGLQLLFYSVGIGQISSEVPQNLSASRPQDRQFILSSKKLLLSDSGFYLCAWSEGGASKNIQYFGAGTRLSVL.

The chain couples TRBV5-1 to TRBJ1-3; the match to TRBD1 covers 7 bases. Germline lookup yields CDR1 SGHRS and CDR2 YFSETQ. V lost 0 bases and J lost 6; bases outside the gene matches: 6. The CDR3 spans 15 residues. The CDR3 DNA is TGCGCCAGCAGCTTGGACACAGGGGTAGCAAACACCATATATTTT. Its protein product is CASSLDTGVANTIYF.

This clone was detected only once. The gene calls are TRBV4-3 and TRBJ2-5, with TRBD1 identical over 11 bases. The V segment lost 4 bases and the J segment 4 bases; nucleotides outside the gene matches: 5. This CDR3 comprises 15 residues. Looked up from germline, CDR1 is LGHNA and CDR2 is YSLEER. CDR3 nucleotide sequence: TGCGCCAGCAGCCCTGGGACAGGGGGGGGAGAGACCCAGTACTTC. Translated: CASSPGTGGGETQYF.

The chain couples TRBV6-5 to TRBJ1-1; D may be TRBD1 (6 bases). Germline CDR1 MNHEY, CDR2 SVGAGI. V lost 6 bases and J 4 bases, leaving 9 bases between the germline ends. This CDR3 is built from 12 residues. The CDR3 reads CASRQGGTEAFF. DNA for the CDR3: TGTGCCAGCAGACAGGGCGGCACTGAAGCTTTCTTT.

This chain links TRBV4-3 with TRBJ2-7; D unclear. V lost 0 bases and J 2 bases, leaving 5 bases between the germline ends. This CDR3 comprises 13 residues. Germline V gives CDR1 LGHNA, CDR2 YSLEER. The CDR3 DNA reads as TGCGCCAGCAGCCAAGATCTCCCCTACGAGCAGTACTTC. It codes for CASSQDLPYEQYF.

The V and J genes are TRBV30 and TRBJ2-5; TRBD1 is a possible D gene (6 bases). Deletions cut 4 bases from V and 1 base from J, with 10 bases between. The CDR3 extends over 13 amino acids. Germline V CDR1 and CDR2: GTSNPN, SVGIG (reference sequence). The CDR3 loop reads CAWTPTGQETQYF. In DNA, the CDR3 is TGTGCCTGGACCCCGACAGGCCAAGAGACCCAGTACTTC.

Only a few counts were recorded for this clone. The chain carries TRBV19 and TRBJ2-1, with D hard to call. V was clipped by 3 bases and J by 3 bases, with 12 bases between them. The CDR3 totals 15 residues. Germline lookup yields CDR1 LNHDA and CDR2 SQIVND (reference sequence). The CDR3 protein is CASSMMAGNYNEQFF. The CDR3 region has the DNA TGTGCCAGTAGTATGATGGCAGGAAACTACAATGAGCAGTTCTTC.

The V call is TRBV19, the J call TRBJ2-5; D is perhaps TRBD1 (6 bases). Between the trimmed V and J ends, which lost 5 bases and 1 base, there was a span of 20 bases. Germline V gives CDR1 LNHDA, CDR2 SQIVND (reference sequence). This CDR3 is 17 amino acids long. This CDR3 reads CASSPPTGKVGQETQYF. The CDR3 DNA reads TGTGCCAGTAGTCCCCCAACAGGGAAGGTGGGCCAAGAGACCCAGTACTTC.

V and J are TRBV6-6 and TRBJ1-4; 9 bases line up with TRBD1. Germline loops: CDR1 MNHNY, CDR2 SVGAGI (reference sequence). V shed 6 bases, J shed 7 bases, and the junction held 12 bases outside the gene matches. The CDR3 extends over 16 amino acids. The CDR3 spells CASSLNTGTGFEKLFF. The CDR3 DNA reads as TGTGCCAGCAGCCTCAATACCGGGACAGGGTTTGAAAAACTGTTTTTT.

This rearrangement joins TRBV3-1 (or the pseudogene TRBV3-2) to TRBJ1-3, with 7 bases aligning to TRBD1. V gave up 11 bases and J gave up 4 bases; unmatched junction bases: 11. The CDR3 spans 14 residues. The germline gives CDR1 LGHDT, CDR2 YNNKEL (reference sequence). The CDR3 here is CAVSGTEAGNTIYF. DNA for the CDR3: TGTGCCGTTTCCGGGACAGAAGCAGGAAACACCATATATTTT.

The CDR3, as DNA: TGTGCCAGTAGTCCCCCAGGGCGCGTAGAGGTAAACATTCAGTACTTC. It encodes CASSPPGRVEVNIQYF. The rearrangement joins TRBV19 to TRBJ2-4; TRBD1 is a possible D gene (5 bases). The CDR3 contains 16 residues. Deletions cut 5 bases from V and 6 bases from J, with 20 bases between. CDR1 and CDR2 from the germline V gene are LNHDA and SQIVND (reference sequence).

The V gene is TRBV28, the J gene TRBJ2-5; 9 bases fit TRBD2. The CDR3 is made up of 14 amino acids. The germline CDR1 and CDR2 sequences are MDHEN and SYDVKM. Unmatched junction bases numbered 8, after V lost 3 bases and J lost 9 bases. CDR3 coding DNA: TGTGCCAGCAGTTTCCTAGCGGGGCCCCAGGCCCAGTACTTC. Translating gives CASSFLAGPQAQYF.

The rearrangement joins TRBV28 to TRBJ2-3; D gene ambiguous. The CDR3 length is 13 residues. In germline, CDR1 is MDHEN, CDR2 SYDVKM. Trimming took off 3 bases at V and 2 bases at J, with 6 bases between the two ends. Here the CDR3 reads CASSFQLTDTQYF. The CDR3 nucleotides are TGTGCCAGCAGTTTTCAACTCACAGATACGCAGTATTTT.

This clone has just one count. The chain links TRBV14 to TRBJ1-2, with D perhaps TRBD1 (5 bases). The CDR3 contains 14 residues. V lost 4 bases and J lost 4, with 13 bases in between. Germline CDR1 and CDR2: SGHDN and FVKESK. CDR3 in amino acids: CASSPTVGLYGYTF. CDR3 DNA sequence: TGTGCCAGCAGCCCGACAGTTGGGCTCTATGGCTACACCTTC.

CDR3 nucleotide sequence: TGTGCCACCAGTGGCATCGACAGGGAGGTCTATGGCTACACCTTC. Amino acids: CATSGIDREVYGYTF. The chain employs TRBV24-1 and TRBJ1-2; 7 positions agree with TRBD1. Germline V CDR1 and CDR2: KGHDR, SFDVKD. V was clipped by 5 bases and J by 4 bases; unmatched bases: 9. CDR3 length: 15 amino acids.

For this clone: At one end the junction does not follow the germline gene, possibly because of a read error. This chain links TRBV10-3 with TRBJ1-6; D is ambiguous. The CDR3 length is 15 residues. Germline loops: CDR1 ENHRY, CDR2 SYGVKD. CDR3 in DNA: TGTGCCATCAGAGAGTCAGCCTCCCCTAATTCACCCCTCCACTTT. Translation gives CAIRESASPNSPLHF.

The chain recombines TRBV20-1 with TRBJ2-3; D gene unclear. Germline V gene data show CDR1 as DFQATT and CDR2 as SNEGSKA (reference sequence). Trimming took 5 bases from V and 6 from J, leaving 6 bases between them. This CDR3 comprises 10 residues. This chain's CDR3 is CSAEDDTQYF. In DNA, the CDR3 is TGCAGTGCTGAGGATGATACGCAGTATTTT.

The chain has TRBV7-2 and TRBJ2-1, with D maybe TRBD1 (5 bases). Germline lookup yields CDR1 SGHTA and CDR2 FQGNSA. The germline V and J ends were trimmed by 3 bases and 2 bases, with 5 bases remaining between them. The CDR3 covers 13 residues. The CDR3 here is CASSLTAYNEQFF. CDR3 DNA: TGTGCCAGCAGCTTGACAGCCTACAATGAGCAGTTCTTC.

V gene TRBV5-4 combines with J gene TRBJ1-1, with 7 bases identical to TRBD1. The CDR3 sequence is 18 residues long. V gave up 0 bases and J gave up 1 base; unmatched junction bases: 12. Germline V CDR1 and CDR2: SGHNT, YYREEE (reference sequence). The CDR3 DNA follows: TGTGCCAGCAGCTTGGCGGGCAGGGGGGAAACTCAGAACACTGAAGCTTTCTTT. It translates to CASSLAGRGETQNTEAFF.

As regards this clone: This same CDR3 is encoded by further DNA sequences in the sample. The chain joins TRBV4-2 to TRBJ2-7; 11 bases line up with TRBD1. V trimming: 3 bases; J trimming: 4 bases; junction bases outside the gene matches: 2. This CDR3 contains 14 residues. In germline, CDR1 is LGHNA, CDR2 YNFKEQ. The CDR3 loop reads CASSQGQGDYEQYF. CDR3 sequence (DNA): TGTGCCAGCAGCCAGGGACAGGGGGATTACGAGCAGTACTTC.

For the CDR3, the DNA is TGTGCCATCAGAGACCGGGACAGACGTCCTGAAGCTTTCTTT. Its translation: CAIRDRDRRPEAFF. The chain carries TRBV10-3 and TRBJ1-1; TRBD1 agrees at 7 bases. J was trimmed by 6 bases and V by 6 bases; bases with no gene match: 10. The CDR3 consists of 14 residues. The germline V gene has CDR1 ENHRY and CDR2 SYGVKD.

The V call is TRBV7-9, the J call TRBJ1-4; D is possibly TRBD1 (5 bases). Germline CDR1 and CDR2: SEHNR and FQNEAQ (reference sequence). The length of the CDR3 is 14 residues. V was shortened by 3 bases and J by 4 bases, with 9 bases between the two germline ends. In DNA, the CDR3 is TGTGCCAGCAGCTTCGGGACTGTTAATGAAAAACTGTTTTTT. It codes for CASSFGTVNEKLFF.

This chain connects TRBV6-9 to TRBJ1-2; 9 bases are shared with TRBD1. CDR3 length equals 17 residues. The J segment lost 0 bases and the V segment lost 0 bases, leaving 5 bases of the junction unmatched. Germline CDR1 reads MNHGY; CDR2 reads SVAAGI. In DNA, the CDR3 is TGTGCCAGCAGTTATTCGTCCGGGACAGGGACTAACTATGGCTACACCTTC. Amino acid sequence: CASSYSSGTGTNYGYTF.